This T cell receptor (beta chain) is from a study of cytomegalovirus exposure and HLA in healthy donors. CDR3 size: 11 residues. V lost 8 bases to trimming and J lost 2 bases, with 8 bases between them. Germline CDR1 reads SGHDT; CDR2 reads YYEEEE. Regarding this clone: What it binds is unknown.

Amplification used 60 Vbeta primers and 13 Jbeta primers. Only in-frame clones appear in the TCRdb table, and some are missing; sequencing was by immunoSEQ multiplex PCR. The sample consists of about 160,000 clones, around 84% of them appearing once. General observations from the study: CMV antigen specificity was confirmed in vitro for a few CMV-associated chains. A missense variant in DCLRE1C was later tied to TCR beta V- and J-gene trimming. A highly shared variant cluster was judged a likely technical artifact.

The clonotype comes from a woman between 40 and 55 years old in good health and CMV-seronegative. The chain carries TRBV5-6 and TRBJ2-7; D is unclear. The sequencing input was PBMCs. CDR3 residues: CARSPAYEQYF. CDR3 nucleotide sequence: TGTGCCAGGTCTCCAGCCTACGAGCAGTACTTC.